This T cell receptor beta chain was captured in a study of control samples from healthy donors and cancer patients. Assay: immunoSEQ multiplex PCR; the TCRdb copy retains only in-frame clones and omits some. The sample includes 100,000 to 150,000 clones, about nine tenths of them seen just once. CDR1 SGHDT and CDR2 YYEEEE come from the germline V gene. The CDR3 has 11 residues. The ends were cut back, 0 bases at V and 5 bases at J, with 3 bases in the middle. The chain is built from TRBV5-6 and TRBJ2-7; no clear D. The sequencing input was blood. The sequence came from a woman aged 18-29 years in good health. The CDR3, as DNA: TGTGCCAGCAGCTTGGCTAACGAGCAGTACTTC. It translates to CASSLANEQYF.